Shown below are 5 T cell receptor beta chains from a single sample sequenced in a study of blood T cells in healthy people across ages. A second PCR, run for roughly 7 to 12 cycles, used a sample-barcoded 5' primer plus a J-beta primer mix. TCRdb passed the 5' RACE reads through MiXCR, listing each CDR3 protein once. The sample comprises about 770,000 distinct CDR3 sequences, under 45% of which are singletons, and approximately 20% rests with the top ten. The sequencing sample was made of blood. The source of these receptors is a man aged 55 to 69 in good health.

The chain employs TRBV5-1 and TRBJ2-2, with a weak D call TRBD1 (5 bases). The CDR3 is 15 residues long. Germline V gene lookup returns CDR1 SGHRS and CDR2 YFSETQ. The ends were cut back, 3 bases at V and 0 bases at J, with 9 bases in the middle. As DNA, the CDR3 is TGCGCCAGCAGCTCCGGACAACCGAACACCGGGGAGCTGTTTTTT. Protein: CASSSGQPNTGELFF. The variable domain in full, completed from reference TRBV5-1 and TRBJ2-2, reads KAGVTQTPRYLIKTRGQQVTLSCSPISGHRSVSWYQQTPGQGLQFLFEYFSETQRNKGNFPGRFSGRQFSNSRSEMNVSTLELGDSALYLCASSSGQPNTGELFFGEGSRLTVL.

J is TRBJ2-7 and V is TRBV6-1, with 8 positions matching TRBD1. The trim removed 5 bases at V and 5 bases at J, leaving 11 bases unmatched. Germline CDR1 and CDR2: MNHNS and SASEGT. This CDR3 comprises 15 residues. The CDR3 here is CASSRAWQGAHEQYF. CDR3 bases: TGTGCCAGCAGTCGGGCTTGGCAGGGGGCCCACGAGCAGTACTTC.

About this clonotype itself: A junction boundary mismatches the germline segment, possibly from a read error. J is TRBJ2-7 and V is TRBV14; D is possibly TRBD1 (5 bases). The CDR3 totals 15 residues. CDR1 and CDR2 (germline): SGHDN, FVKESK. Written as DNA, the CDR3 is TGTGCCAGCGGCCAGAGGAGTCAGGGCTCCTACGAGCAGTACTTC. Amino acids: CASGQRSQGSYEQYF. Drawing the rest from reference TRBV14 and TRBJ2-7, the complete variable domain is EAGVTQFPSHSVIEKGQTVTLRCDPISGHDNLYWYRRVMGKEIKFLLHFVKESKQDESGMPNNRFLAERTGGTYSTLKVQPAELEDSGVYFCASGQRSQGSYEQYFGPGTRLTVT.

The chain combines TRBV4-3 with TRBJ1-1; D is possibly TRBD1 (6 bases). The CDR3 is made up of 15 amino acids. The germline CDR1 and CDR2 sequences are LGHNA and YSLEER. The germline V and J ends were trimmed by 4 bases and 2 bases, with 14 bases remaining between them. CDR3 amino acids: CASSRSGTHNTEAFF. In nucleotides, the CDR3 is TGCGCCAGCAGCCGCTCCGGGACACATAACACTGAAGCTTTCTTT.

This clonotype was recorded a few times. The CDR3 DNA follows: TGTGCCAGCAGCCCCATGGGGGACAGGGGTAGCAGCGAGCAGTACTTC. It translates to CASSPMGDRGSSEQYF. V gene TRBV7-2 combines with J gene TRBJ2-7; 10 bases agree with TRBD1. From germline, CDR1 is SGHTA and CDR2 FQGNSA. Trimming cost V 5 bases and J 6 bases; bases outside gene matches: 13. This CDR3 is built from 16 residues.